The T cell receptor beta chain under discussion was sequenced for a study of shared clonotypes between healthy human individuals. Findings of the study overall: Some naive CD4 clonotypes, 4% to 6%, turned up in common across four donors. Naive subsets, compared against memory subsets, generally had larger estimated richness values. Enrolling few donors narrowed the genetic and exposure-history diversity that was represented.

Germline trimming cut 3 bases from V and 5 bases from J; bases unmatched to any gene: 6. The CDR3 is made up of 15 amino acids. Germline lookup yields CDR1 MDHEN and CDR2 SYDVKM. Generated by immunoSEQ multiplex PCR, the TCRdb table keeps only in-frame clones and is missing some. This table holds millions of clones, roughly 96% found once. Note on this clone: What it recognizes is unknown.

The source of this sequence is a young man in good health. This sequence joins TRBV28 and TRBJ2-1, with 8 bases aligning to TRBD1. Specimen: naive CD4+ T cells sorted from blood. The subset: CD45RA+ positively selected. The CDR3 DNA is TGTGCCAGCAGTTTGTGGACAGGGAAGAACAATGAGCAGTTCTTC. This encodes CASSLWTGKNNEQFF.